This TCR beta chain was sequenced for a study of memory CD4+ T cells and cytomegalovirus serostatus. Study summary: This sample comes from healthy Belgian adults, roughly nine CMV seropositive, 24 seronegative. Study-wide findings and caveats: The CMV-associated TCR signature appears largely within the CD4+ memory repertoire. A US-trained random forest predicted CMV serostatus with median AUC roughly 0.9.

Single viable CD3+CD4+CD8-CD45RO+ cells were sorted as the memory CD4+ T cells. Serum IgG to CMV pp150, pp28, p38 and p52 defined serostatus. Looked up from germline, CDR1 is SGHTA and CDR2 is FQGNSA. V was pared by 0 bases and J by 4 bases, with 12 bases between. This CDR3 contains 15 residues. TCRdb keeps only in-frame clones here, not all; method: immunoSEQ multiplex PCR. The top ten hold 0.85% to 1.2% of the sample, which has just under 60,000 clones, around 80% seen once. Details on this clone: Its antigen remains unknown.

The receptor comes from an adult in good health and CMV-seronegative. The J gene is TRBJ1-2, the V gene TRBV7-2; D remains unclear. The sample was memory CD4+ T cells from blood. As DNA, the CDR3 is TGTGCCAGCAGCTTAGCGTCGCAGACAACCTATGGCTACACCTTC. Amino acid sequence: CASSLASQTTYGYTF.